What follows are 2 T cell receptor beta chains derived from one specimen sequenced in a study of beta chain features in type 1 diabetes. Expressed TCRB transcripts were sequenced because the isolated RNA had all been reverse transcribed beforehand. Sequencing was performed with immunoSEQ multiplex PCR; in TCRdb, only in-frame clones are kept and a portion is missing. This sample has about 400,000 clones, with around an eighth found just once. Sequenced sample: naive CD4+ T cells from blood. The source of these receptors is a young man in good health.

A few counts support this clone. The V call is TRBV30, the J call TRBJ1-2; perhaps TRBD1 as D (6 bases). The germline gives CDR1 GTSNPN, CDR2 SVGIG (reference sequence). V was pared by 1 base and J by 0 bases, with 6 bases between. CDR3 length: 13 amino acids. The CDR3 sequence is CAWSGTANYGYTF. Written as DNA, the CDR3 is TGTGCCTGGAGTGGGACAGCTAACTATGGCTACACCTTC.

V usage is TRBV2 and J usage is TRBJ1-1; TRBD1 matches 10 bases. Germline V gene sequence: CDR1 SNHLY, CDR2 FYNNEI. V shed 10 bases and J 4 bases; nucleotides not matched to a gene: 9. The CDR3 consists of 14 residues. The CDR3 nucleotides read TGTGCCACCCTGACCCGACAGGGGGCCACTGAAGCTTTCTTT. Translation: CATLTRQGATEAFF.